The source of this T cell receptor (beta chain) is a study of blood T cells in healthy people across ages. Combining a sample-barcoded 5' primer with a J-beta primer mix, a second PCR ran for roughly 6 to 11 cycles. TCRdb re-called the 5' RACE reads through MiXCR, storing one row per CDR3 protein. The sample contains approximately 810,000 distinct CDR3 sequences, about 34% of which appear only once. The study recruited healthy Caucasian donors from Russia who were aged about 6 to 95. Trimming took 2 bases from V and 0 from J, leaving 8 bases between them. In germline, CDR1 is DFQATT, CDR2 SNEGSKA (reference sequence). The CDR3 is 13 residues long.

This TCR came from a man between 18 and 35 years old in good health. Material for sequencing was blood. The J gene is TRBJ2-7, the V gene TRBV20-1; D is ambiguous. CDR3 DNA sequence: TGCAGTGCTAGAACCACAGCCTCCTACGAGCAGTACTTC. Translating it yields CSARTTASYEQYF.